This T cell receptor (beta chain) was profiled in a study of blood T cell repertoires in COVID-19. Study as a whole: Acute and convalescent COVID-19 samples came from the United States, Italy and Spain.

Some clones are missing from TCRdb's copy, which holds only in-frame ones; the method was immunoSEQ multiplex PCR. Among 75,000 to 80,000 clones, 80% to 90% were seen once, and the ten largest hold 40% to 55%. This CDR3 has 13 residues. V lost 3 bases and J 5 bases, leaving 7 bases between the germline ends. The sequenced sample consisted of peripheral blood. This sequence joins TRBV12-3 or TRBV12-4 and TRBJ2-2; no reliable D call. The sequence was collected from a human donor in a cohort sampled during active COVID-19. The CDR3 is CASSFRSTGELFF. The CDR3 bases are TGTGCCAGCAGTTTTCGGAGTACCGGGGAGCTGTTTTTT.